A single sample gave rise to the 21 T cell receptor beta chains below, sequenced in a study of T-cell memory formation after mild COVID-19. TCRdb called the 5' RACE reads again in MiXCR, with one record for every CDR3 protein. The data hold about 200,000 distinct CDR3 sequences, with more than 8% observed a single time. The sample comprised PBMCs or a T cell subset sorted from them (not recorded which). The receptors shown here come from a man younger than 35 who had mild COVID-19 (a few samples of this study predate the infection). Cell type and time point are not known.

This clonotype was observed a few times. The V gene is TRBV6-6, the J gene TRBJ1-3; D perhaps matches TRBD1 (5 bases). CDR3 length: 16 amino acids. Looked up from germline, CDR1 is MNHNY and CDR2 is SVGAGI (reference sequence). V lost 0 bases and J lost 3, with 12 bases in between. CDR3 residues: CASSYSQGGGGNTIYF. CDR3 nucleotides: TGTGCCAGCAGTTACTCCCAGGGCGGCGGTGGAAACACCATATATTTT.

The rearrangement uses TRBV20-1 and TRBJ1-5, with TRBD1 as a possible D gene (5 bases). The V gene lost 2 bases and the J gene lost 0 bases, with 11 bases spanning the gap. The CDR3 is 15 residues long. From germline, CDR1 is DFQATT and CDR2 SNEGSKA (reference sequence). CDR3 sequence: CSARQGYYSNQPQHF. The CDR3 DNA follows: TGCAGTGCTAGACAGGGATATTATAGCAATCAGCCCCAGCATTTT.

The rearrangement links TRBV6-2 or TRBV6-3 to TRBJ2-7; D remains ambiguous. The CDR3 has 15 residues. V shed 6 bases and J shed 0 bases, with 15 bases lying between them. Germline-derived CDR1 and CDR2 are MNHEY and SVGEGT. In nucleotides, the CDR3 is TGTGCCAGCAGCCCCGCCGGTCCGAGCTCCTACGAGCAGTACTTC. Amino acid sequence: CASSPAGPSSYEQYF.

The chain's CDR3 is CATSDMGDTGELFF. The CDR3 bases are TGTGCCACCAGTGATATGGGGGACACCGGGGAGCTGTTTTTT. The gene calls are TRBV24-1 and TRBJ2-2; D could derive from TRBD1 or TRBD2 (5 bases each). CDR1 is KGHDR and CDR2 is SFDVKD in the germline V gene. The CDR3 loop spans 14 amino acids. Trimming left V 3 bases short and J 3 bases short, with 7 bases between.

This clonotype has a count of ten or more. The chain couples TRBV5-1 to TRBJ2-5; 7 bases align to TRBD1. V gave up 4 bases and J gave up 3 bases; unmatched junction bases: 9. Germline lookup yields CDR1 SGHRS and CDR2 YFSETQ. This CDR3 has 15 residues. The CDR3: CASSVTGTVEETQYF. CDR3 nucleotide sequence: TGCGCCAGCAGCGTCACCGGGACAGTGGAAGAGACCCAGTACTTC. The entire variable domain, with the rest obtained from reference TRBV5-1 and TRBJ2-5, is as follows: KAGVTQTPRYLIKTRGQQVTLSCSPISGHRSVSWYQQTPGQGLQFLFEYFSETQRNKGNFPGRFSGRQFSNSRSEMNVSTLELGDSALYLCASSVTGTVEETQYFGPGTRLLVL.

This clonotype appeared a few times. The chain recombines TRBV20-1 with TRBJ1-2, with TRBD1 identical over 7 bases. Trimming removed 6 bases from V and 2 bases from J; junction bases left unmatched: 6. From germline, CDR1 is DFQATT and CDR2 SNEGSKA (reference sequence). The CDR3 extends over 13 amino acids. CDR3 residues: CSASVRGNYGYTF. Written as DNA, the CDR3 is TGCAGTGCAAGCGTCAGGGGGAACTATGGCTACACCTTC.

The V call is TRBV7-2, the J call TRBJ2-5; TRBD1 matches 8 bases. V dropped 6 bases and J dropped 6; count of bases not matched to a gene: 6. Germline V gene sequence: CDR1 SGHTA, CDR2 FQGNSA. This CDR3 spans 13 amino acids. The CDR3, as DNA: TGTGCCAGCAGGGACAGGGTGTGGAAGACCCAGTACTTC. This codes for CASRDRVWKTQYF.

This clonotype was counted between two and nine times. J is TRBJ1-3 and V is TRBV19, with D possibly matching TRBD1 (6 bases). V was pared by 4 bases and J by 3 bases, with 16 bases between. The CDR3 contains 16 residues. Germline CDR1 is LNHDA and CDR2 is SQIVND (reference sequence). DNA for the CDR3: TGTGCCAGTAGTAGGACAGCGCTGCCTAATGGAAACACCATATATTTT. This codes for CASSRTALPNGNTIYF.

This sequence joins TRBV5-1 and TRBJ1-4, with D hard to call. The CDR3 covers 14 residues. CDR1 is SGHRS and CDR2 is YFSETQ in the germline V gene. V lost 1 base to trimming and J lost 7 bases, with 11 bases between them. The CDR3 DNA is TGCGCCAGCAGCTTGCCGTCCTTGGGTGAAAAACTGTTTTTT. This gives the protein CASSLPSLGEKLFF.

The V gene is TRBV5-1, the J gene TRBJ1-3, with 7 bases identical to TRBD1. The CDR3 totals 16 residues. CDR1 SGHRS and CDR2 YFSETQ come from the germline V gene. The junction had 7 bases not matched to a gene; V was cut back by 0 bases and J by 4 bases. CDR3 protein: CASSLEGQPAGNTIYF. CDR3 DNA sequence: TGCGCCAGCAGCTTGGAGGGACAGCCGGCGGGAAACACCATATATTTT.

The chain combines TRBV4-3 with TRBJ2-1, with D maybe TRBD2 (7 bases). The CDR3 spans 18 residues. With 0 bases removed from V and 5 bases from J, the gap between germline ends came to 20 bases. Germline values: CDR1 LGHNA, CDR2 YSLEER. CDR3 nucleotides: TGCGCCAGCAGCCAAGAAAGGTGGCGGGGGCCTCCGAACAATGAGCAGTTCTTC. Amino acids: CASSQERWRGPPNNEQFF.

This clonotype appeared a few times. The J gene is TRBJ2-1, the V gene TRBV14; 9 bases align to TRBD1. V lost 2 bases, J lost 2 bases, and 7 bases stayed unmatched. Germline V CDR1 and CDR2: SGHDN, FVKESK. The CDR3 is 17 residues long. The CDR3 nucleotides read TGTGCCAGCAGCCAACACTTGGGACAGGGCCCCTACAATGAGCAGTTCTTC. Translation gives CASSQHLGQGPYNEQFF. The variable domain in full, with the rest retrieved from reference TRBV14 and TRBJ2-1, is EAGVTQFPSHSVIEKGQTVTLRCDPISGHDNLYWYRRVMGKEIKFLLHFVKESKQDESGMPNNRFLAERTGGTYSTLKVQPAELEDSGVYFCASSQHLGQGPYNEQFFGPGTRLTVL.

In its sample, this clonotype was seen many times. This chain links TRBV4-1 with TRBJ2-7; D possibly uses TRBD1 or TRBD2 (5 bases each). The CDR3 loop spans 15 amino acids. The germline V gene encodes CDR1 MGHRA and CDR2 YSYEKL. The V and J ends lost 0 bases and 6 bases respectively, with 15 bases between them. The CDR3 sequence: CASSQDSGQVGEQYF. The CDR3 DNA follows: TGCGCCAGCAGCCAAGATTCGGGGCAAGTCGGCGAGCAGTACTTC.

This clonotype has only a few counts. This chain joins TRBV6-2 or TRBV6-3 and TRBJ2-1; 8 bases map to TRBD2. The CDR3 has 15 amino acids. Germline loops: CDR1 MNHEY, CDR2 SVGEGT. Trimming removed 5 bases from V and 5 bases from J; junction bases left unmatched: 8. CDR3 sequence: CASSAAGASHNEQFF. The CDR3 DNA is TGTGCCAGCAGTGCAGCGGGGGCTTCCCACAATGAGCAGTTCTTC.

The rearrangement uses TRBV21-1 and TRBJ2-2; the table's TRBD1 call for D was not verified on the DNA. TRBV21-1 is described as a pseudogene. This CDR3 has 15 residues. The CDR3 sequence: CARRPKPGTAGELFF. In DNA form, the CDR3 reads TGTGCCAGAAGACCCAAGCCAGGGACGGCCGGGGAGCTGTTTTTT.

This rearrangement joins TRBV6-6 to TRBJ1-1, with D unclear. This CDR3 has 16 residues. From germline, CDR1 is MNHNY and CDR2 SVGAGI (reference sequence). Trimming cost V 0 bases and J 1 base, with 12 bases left between them. CDR3 loop: CASSYSRSAGNTEAFF. DNA for the CDR3: TGTGCCAGCAGTTACTCGAGGAGCGCAGGGAACACTGAAGCTTTCTTT.

Only a few counts were recorded for this clonotype. This chain uses TRBV24-1 with TRBJ1-2; no firm D call. This CDR3 spans 12 amino acids. The V end was cut by 9 bases, the J end by 3 bases, with 10 bases between. CDR1 and CDR2 (germline): KGHDR, SFDVKD. CDR3 DNA sequence: TGTGCCACCCACCACCAGGACTATGGCTACACCTTC. This translates into CATHHQDYGYTF.

This clonotype was seen more than once but under ten times. The chain couples TRBV2 to TRBJ2-5; possibly TRBD2 for D (5 bases). The CDR3 runs 11 residues. Trimming removed 8 bases from V and 7 bases from J, with 11 bases in between. The germline V gene encodes CDR1 SNHLY and CDR2 FYNNEI. The CDR3 region is CASGLSGTQYF. DNA of the CDR3: TGTGCCAGCGGACTGTCGGGGACCCAGTACTTC.

The genes are TRBV7-2 and TRBJ2-7; D may be TRBD1 (5 bases). Trimming took 3 bases from V and 3 from J, leaving 12 bases between them. CDR1 is SGHTA and CDR2 is FQGNSA in the germline V gene. CDR3 length equals 14 residues. The CDR3 reads CASSFEGQGYEQYF. CDR3 in DNA: TGTGCCAGCAGCTTTGAAGGGCAGGGCTACGAGCAGTACTTC.

The chain has TRBV5-1 and TRBJ2-3; no definite D call. CDR3 length: 16 residues. CDR1 and CDR2 (germline): SGHRS, YFSETQ. V was pared by 5 bases and J by 3 bases, with 19 bases between. The CDR3: CASSIGSNPGTDTQYF. For the CDR3, the DNA is TGCGCCAGCAGTATAGGGTCAAACCCCGGGACAGATACGCAGTATTTT.

The V call is TRBV7-2, the J call TRBJ1-6; D gene uncertain. The CDR3 consists of 17 residues. With 1 base removed from V and 8 bases from J, the gap between germline ends came to 18 bases. Germline V CDR1 and CDR2: SGHTA, FQGNSA. The CDR3 spells CASSLGWRARSHSPLHF. In DNA form, the CDR3 reads TGTGCCAGCAGCTTAGGATGGAGGGCTAGGTCTCATTCACCCCTCCACTTT.